This T cell receptor beta chain appears in the sequencing data of a study of T cell repertoires in cytomegalovirus infection. About the research overall: Evidence of both CMV infection and a matching HLA type came from public TCR beta signatures. The study, taken as a whole, reports: Identification of carriers of CMV plus the relevant HLA was achieved through cumulative public TCR beta family frequency.

CDR1 and CDR2 from the germline V gene are SGHTA and FQGNSA. The CDR3 has 18 residues. Comments on this clonotype: The antigen is unknown. A much more abundant neighbour one base away suggests this may be a read error.

TCRdb processed the reads anew with MiXCR; each CDR3 protein has one entry. Of 680,000 or so distinct CDR3 sequences in the sample, roughly 35% were seen once. The sequence was obtained from a human donor in good health (CMV status not recorded). Some clones in this sample may be carry-over from other donors' samples. The sample was PBMCs. The V gene is TRBV7-2, the J gene TRBJ2-6, with a weak D call TRBD2 (5 bases). In DNA form, the CDR3 reads TGTGTCAGCAGCGGAAGGGCGGGCACGAGCTCTGGGGCCAACGTCCTGACTTTC. Translated, it gives CVSSGRAGTSSGANVLTF.